This T cell receptor beta chain was sequenced for a study of T-cell reconstitution after alpha-beta-depleted transplantation in children. Using unique molecular identifiers, the investigators prepared the TCRbeta library. From the PCR reads, TCRdb called clonotypes with MiXCR, one entry per CDR3 protein. The sample carries 600,000 to 700,000 distinct CDR3 sequences, approximately 17% recorded once. Only a few counts were recorded for this clonotype. The receptor comes from a human donor who donated a stem cell graft to a child with acute myeloid leukemia. This specimen consisted of PBMCs from the stem cell graft donor, obtained from the stem cell graft.

This CDR3 reads CASSLVSGGGNQPQHF. CDR3 nucleotides: TGTGCCAGCAGCTTAGTCAGCGGGGGCGGAAATCAGCCCCAGCATTTT. The V call is TRBV7-2, the J call TRBJ1-5; tentative D call: TRBD1 (6 bases). Germline V CDR1 and CDR2: SGHTA, FQGNSA. The CDR3 length is 16 residues. V lost 1 base and J 4 bases, leaving 14 bases between the germline ends.